Listed here are 11 T cell receptor beta chains from one sample, sequenced in a study of T cell responses to AZD1222 COVID-19 vaccine. The protocol was immunoSEQ multiplex PCR, while the TCRdb copy is restricted to in-frame clones and leaves out a portion. The sample yields 130,000 or so clones, around 84% seen once. The sample here was peripheral blood, taken 28 days after the second AZD1222 dose. Receptors were obtained from an adult who received the AZD1222 COVID-19 vaccine.

The chain couples TRBV7-9 to TRBJ2-7; D assignment may be TRBD1 or TRBD2 (5 bases each). Trimming pared 5 bases from V and 2 bases from J, leaving 10 bases between. CDR1 SEHNR and CDR2 FQNEAQ come from the germline V gene (reference sequence). CDR3 size: 13 residues. CDR3: CASSPRGPYEQYF. CDR3 sequence (DNA): TGTGCCAGCAGCCCCCGGGGACCCTACGAGCAGTACTTC.

The rearrangement joins TRBV6-6 to TRBJ1-5; a weak D match, TRBD1 (6 bases). The CDR3 covers 13 residues. V was clipped by 10 bases and J by 4 bases, with 14 bases between them. Looked up from germline, CDR1 is MNHNY and CDR2 is SVGAGI (reference sequence). CDR3: CATGYGQNQPQHF. The CDR3 DNA sequence: TGTGCCACCGGATATGGACAGAATCAGCCCCAGCATTTT.

The V and J genes are TRBV10-1 and TRBJ2-7; 9 bases agree with TRBD2. CDR3 size: 16 residues. Germline V gives CDR1 WNHNN, CDR2 SYGVQD (reference sequence). With 0 bases clipped from V and 2 bases from J, the junction kept 5 bases outside the gene matches. The CDR3 region is CASSESRRGGPYEQYF. The DNA of the CDR3 is TGCGCCAGCAGTGAGTCTCGGCGGGGGGGCCCCTACGAGCAGTACTTC.

V is TRBV18 and J is TRBJ1-3; D remains unclear. This CDR3 is built from 16 residues. With 2 bases removed from V and 0 bases from J, the gap between germline ends came to 11 bases. Germline loops: CDR1 KGHSH, CDR2 LQKENI. CDR3 nucleotides: TGTGCCAGCTCACCAATTTACGGGAGCTCTGGAAACACCATATATTTT. Its protein product is CASSPIYGSSGNTIYF.

The chain links TRBV5-1 to TRBJ1-3, with a tentative D call TRBD1 (5 bases). The germline V gene has CDR1 SGHRS and CDR2 YFSETQ. With 5 bases removed from V and 0 bases from J, the gap between germline ends came to 12 bases. CDR3 length: 15 residues. The DNA of the CDR3 is TGCGCCAGCAGAAGGGACGGGAGCTCTGGAAACACCATATATTTT. It encodes CASRRDGSSGNTIYF.

This rearrangement joins TRBV9 to TRBJ1-1; no reliable D call. The V gene's germline CDR1 is SGDLS and CDR2 YYNGEE. This CDR3 spans 15 amino acids. V was pared by 4 bases and J by 8 bases, with 21 bases between. CDR3 residues: CASSPAPSSGLEAFF. DNA for the CDR3: TGTGCCAGCAGCCCCGCGCCCAGTTCTGGACTAGAAGCTTTCTTT. The full variable domain, in which reference TRBV9 and TRBJ1-1 provide the parts outside the CDR3, is DSGVTQTPKHLITATGQRVTLRCSPRSGDLSVYWYQQSLDQGLQFLIQYYNGEERAKGNILERFSAQQFPDLHSELNLSSLELGDSALYFCASSPAPSSGLEAFFGQGTRLTVV.

This clone was counted a single time. V gene TRBV18 combines with J gene TRBJ2-7, with 7 bases identical to TRBD2. Trimming at V came to 2 bases and at J to 7 bases, leaving 8 bases not matched to a gene. The CDR3 spans 14 residues. The V gene's germline CDR1 is KGHSH and CDR2 LQKENI. The CDR3 nucleotides read TGTGCCAGCTCACCAGAGGGAGGGGAGGATGAGCAGTACTTC. Protein sequence: CASSPEGGEDEQYF.

The gene calls are TRBV2 and TRBJ1-1; no clear D gene. V gave up 3 bases and J gave up 0 bases, with 5 bases separating them. The germline V gene encodes CDR1 SNHLY and CDR2 FYNNEI. The CDR3 consists of 13 residues. The CDR3 spells CASSDLLNTEAFF. The CDR3 DNA reads TGTGCCAGCAGTGATCTCCTGAACACTGAAGCTTTCTTT.

CDR3: CAWGYGLAYNEQFF. The CDR3 DNA reads as TGTGCCTGGGGGTACGGGCTAGCGTACAATGAGCAGTTCTTC. The J gene is TRBJ2-1, the V gene TRBV30; a weak D match, TRBD2 (6 bases). CDR1 and CDR2 (germline): GTSNPN, SVGIG (reference sequence). The CDR3 has 14 amino acids. Trimming took off 5 bases at V and 4 bases at J, with 15 bases between the two ends. Filled out from reference TRBV30 and TRBJ2-1, the complete variable domain reads SQTIHQWPATLVQPVGSPLSLECTVEGTSNPNLYWYRQAAGRGLQLLFYSVGIGQISSEVPQNLSASRPQDRQFILSSKKLLLSDSGFYLCAWGYGLAYNEQFFGPGTRLTVL.

The V gene is TRBV14, the J gene TRBJ1-2, with D hard to call. Germline loops: CDR1 SGHDN, CDR2 FVKESK. Trimming removed 5 bases from V and 8 bases from J, with 15 bases in between. The CDR3 contains 13 residues. The CDR3 here is CASSGAGREGYTF. CDR3 DNA sequence: TGTGCCAGCAGCGGTGCCGGGAGGGAAGGCTACACCTTC.

This chain uses TRBV28 with TRBJ1-2; tentatively, D is TRBD1 (6 bases). Trimming shortened V by 3 bases and J by 8 bases, and 10 bases separated the two germline ends. The CDR3 is made up of 12 amino acids. CDR1 and CDR2 from the germline V gene are MDHEN and SYDVKM. The CDR3: CASSFTGGGYTF. The CDR3, as DNA: TGTGCCAGCAGTTTTACCGGGGGCGGCTACACCTTC.